A selection of T cell receptor beta chains follows, all from one sample in a study of blood T cell repertoires in COVID-19. The data were produced by immunoSEQ multiplex PCR, yet TCRdb's version contains in-frame clones alone and is incomplete. The profile covers 120,000 or so clones, with around nine tenths appearing a single time and roughly 1.1% taken by the ten largest. The sample was peripheral blood. These receptors all come from a woman of 80 years or more with acute or convalescent COVID-19. CDR3s include the opening cysteine and the closing phenylalanine or tryptophan. The order of the fields is J gene, D gene, clone size, V gene, CDR3 DNA, CDR3 protein. A D gene is named only where the DNA matches it firmly. The listing skips clone size in some rows; elsewhere it reads once, few, many or a size class.

TRBJ2-3 | . | . | TRBV6-5 | TGTGCCAGCAGGCGGAGGGAGGCAGATACGCAGTATTTT | CASRRREADTQYF
TRBJ1-1 | TRBD1 | few | TRBV2 | TGTGCCAGCAGTGCGGACAGGGGGCTAGCTGAAGCTTTCTTT | CASSADRGLAEAFF
TRBJ2-5 | . | . | TRBV5-6 | TGTGCCAGCAGCCCCACGGGTCAGACCCAGTACTTC | CASSPTGQTQYF
TRBJ1-4 | . | . | TRBV5-1 | TGCGCCAGCAGCAGGGCGGGTTCTGATGAAAAACTGTTTTTT | CASSRAGSDEKLFF
TRBJ2-7 | TRBD2 | . | TRBV10-2 | TGCGCCAGCACGGGGGGGCTGTCGTACGAGCAGTACTTC | CASTGGLSYEQYF
TRBJ2-2 | . | . | TRBV7-2 | TGTGCCAGCAGCCAAACAGGACACCGCACCGGGGAGCTGTTTTTT | CASSQTGHRTGELFF
TRBJ2-5 | TRBD1 | . | TRBV10-3 | TGTGCCATCAGTGCCGGGACAGGGAGGGCAGAGACCCAGTACTTC | CAISAGTGRAETQYF
TRBJ2-2 | . | . | TRBV6-2/TRBV6-3 | TGTGCCAGCAGTTACTCAAGAGCGGATCAGGCCGGGGAGCTGTTTTTT | CASSYSRADQAGELFF
TRBJ2-7 | TRBD1 | . | TRBV12-5 | TGTGCTAGTGGTTTAGAGACAGGGATCTACGAGCAGTACTTC | CASGLETGIYEQYF
TRBJ1-1 | TRBD1 | . | TRBV6-2/TRBV6-3 | TGTGCCAGCAGTTACCCGGGGACAGTCACTGAAGCTTTCTTT | CASSYPGTVTEAFF
TRBJ2-5 | . | . | TRBV7-9 | TGTGCCAGCAGCCCCGGGGGAATTACGGAGACCCAGTACTTC | CASSPGGITETQYF
TRBJ1-2 | . | . | TRBV19 | TGTGCCAGTAGTACCATCAACCCCCTCACAGGGTACGGCTACACCTTC | CASSTINPLTGYGYTF
TRBJ1-4 | TRBD1 | . | TRBV4-3 | TGCGCCAGCAGCCAAGATAGAGCAGGGGGCGCGGGAGCTAATGAAAAACTGTTTTTT | CASSQDRAGGAGANEKLFF
TRBJ2-1 | . | . | TRBV5-4 | TGTGCCAGCAGTCACCCCACGGGTGAGCAGTTCTTC | CASSHPTGEQFF
TRBJ1-4 | . | . | TRBV4-2 | TGTGCCAGCAGTCCTCGGGGGGGTTCGGAAAAACTGTTTTTT | CASSPRGGSEKLFF
TRBJ1-3 | TRBD1 | . | TRBV18 | TGTGCCAGCTCACAAGGACAGGAAAGGGGAAACACCATATATTTT | CASSQGQERGNTIYF
TRBJ1-2 | TRBD1 | . | TRBV28 | TGTGCCAGCAGTTATCCTCCGGGACAGGGGCAGAGCCGGGATGGCTACACCTTC | CASSYPPGQGQSRDGYTF
TRBJ2-5 | TRBD2 | . | TRBV7-2 | TGTGCCAGCAGCTTAGGACTAGCGGGGGGTCAAGAGACCCAGTACTTC | CASSLGLAGGQETQYF
TRBJ2-6 | . | . | TRBV5-1 | TGCGCCAGCAGCTTGGACAGTCCTGGGGCCAACGTCCTGACTTTC | CASSLDSPGANVLTF
TRBJ1-5 | . | . | TRBV6-5 | TGTGCCAGCAGCCCCAATGACAGGACCATACGGCCCCAGCATTTT | CASSPNDRTIRPQHF
TRBJ1-6 | TRBD1 | . | TRBV2 | TGTGCCAGCAGTGAATACCCCCCGGGACAGAGCTCCTATAATTCACCCCTCCACTTT | CASSEYPPGQSSYNSPLHF
TRBJ1-5 | . | . | TRBV7-2 | TGTGCCAGCAGATCAACCGGGACAAGAAATCAGCCCCAGCATTTT | CASRSTGTRNQPQHF
TRBJ1-6 | . | . | TRBV6-2/TRBV6-3 | TGTGCCAGCAGTTACCGGCAGGGAACACCCCTCCACTTT | CASSYRQGTPLHF
TRBJ2-1 | TRBD1 | . | TRBV24-1 | TGTGCCACCAGTGAACACGACAGGGTAAAGTACAATGAGCAGTTCTTC | CATSEHDRVKYNEQFF
TRBJ2-2 | TRBD2 | . | TRBV5-1 | TGCGCCAGCAGCCCCGGGACTACCACCGGGGAGCTGTTTTTT | CASSPGTTTGELFF
TRBJ1-2 | TRBD1 | few | TRBV12-3/TRBV12-4 | TGTGCCAGCAGTTTTCAGGGGGCGGTGGGCTACACCTTC | CASSFQGAVGYTF
TRBJ2-7 | TRBD2 | . | TRBV7-8 | TGTGCCAGCAGCTTATGGCTAGCGGGAGGCAACGAGCAGTACTTC | CASSLWLAGGNEQYF
TRBJ2-5 | TRBD2 | . | TRBV9 | TGTGCCAGCAGCGTAATGGCGGGGGTGGTAGAGACCCAGTACTTC | CASSVMAGVVETQYF
TRBJ2-1 | TRBD2 | . | TRBV7-9 | TGTGCCAGCAGCTTAGCTAGCGGGAGACTAGGAAATGAGCAGTTCTTC | CASSLASGRLGNEQFF
TRBJ1-1 | TRBD1 | . | TRBV3-1/TRBV3-2 | TGTGCCAGCAGCTTTAACAGGGGGGGAGTCACTGAAGCTTTCTTT | CASSFNRGGVTEAFF
TRBJ2-3 | . | . | TRBV7-3 | TGTGCCAGCAGCTTACTTGGCGGGACGGGCACAGATACGCAGTATTTT | CASSLLGGTGTDTQYF
TRBJ2-7 | TRBD1 | . | TRBV3-1/TRBV3-2 | TGTGCCAGCAGCCCATACGGGACAGGAGTAGGTGAGCAGTACTTC | CASSPYGTGVGEQYF
TRBJ1-1 | . | . | TRBV5-1 | TGCGCCAGCAGTCGGGGGTCAGGTGGGAACACTGAAGCTTTCTTT | CASSRGSGGNTEAFF
TRBJ2-1 | TRBD2 | . | TRBV4-1 | TGCGCCAGCAGCCGTACTAGCGGGAACTACAATGAGCAGTTCTTC | CASSRTSGNYNEQFF
TRBJ2-7 | . | . | TRBV1 | TGCACCAGCAGCCTAGGACAAGGTGGACCCGAGCAGTACTTC | CTSSLGQGGPEQYF
TRBJ1-2 | . | . | TRBV9 | TGTGCCAGCAGCCCCCGTCGGACAGACTTTAACTATGGCTACACCTTC | CASSPRRTDFNYGYTF
TRBJ1-5 | . | . | TRBV5-1 | TGCGCCAGCAGACCGGCGGGTAATAGCAATCAGCCCCAGCATTTT | CASRPAGNSNQPQHF
TRBJ1-5 | . | . | TRBV6-5 | TGTGCCAGCAGTTCCCGGGGCAATCAGCCCCAGCATTTT | CASSSRGNQPQHF
TRBJ2-3 | . | . | TRBV28 | TGTGCCAGCAGTTCCCCCCAAAGCACAGATACGCAGTATTTT | CASSSPQSTDTQYF
TRBJ2-7 | TRBD2 | . | TRBV5-6 | TGTGCCAGCAGCTTACTAGCGGGGGCCAATCGGGTCGAGCAGTACTTC | CASSLLAGANRVEQYF
TRBJ2-2 | . | . | TRBV15 | TGTGCCACCAGCAGAGAGCGTTATATCCGGGGCGGGGAGCTGTTTTTT | CATSRERYIRGGELFF
TRBJ2-5 | . | . | TRBV18 | TGTGCCAGCTCACCACGAGCAACCCAAGAGACCCAGTACTTC | CASSPRATQETQYF
TRBJ2-7 | TRBD2 | . | TRBV7-2 | TGTGCCAGCAGCTTAGTAGGCGGGGGGGATACCTACGAGCAGTACTTC | CASSLVGGGDTYEQYF
TRBJ1-2 | . | once | TRBV7-8 | TGTGCCAGCAGCTTAGCTGCGGGAACAGGATGGGGTGTCTATGGCTACACCTTC | CASSLAAGTGWGVYGYTF
TRBJ1-2 | . | once | TRBV6-1 | TGTGCCAGCAGTGAAGCATCGGGTAGGGGCTACACCTTC | CASSEASGRGYTF
TRBJ1-4 | . | . | TRBV2 | TGTGCCAGCAGTGAGGGGCCGGAAAAACTGTTTTTT | CASSEGPEKLFF
TRBJ1-2 | . | . | TRBV11-2 | TGTGCCAGCAGCTTAGGCAGGGCCTCGACTAACTATGGCTACACCTTC | CASSLGRASTNYGYTF
TRBJ2-7 | TRBD1 | . | TRBV28 | TGTGCCAGCAGTTCAACCACGGGACAGACGATTCCCTACGAGCAGTACTTC | CASSSTTGQTIPYEQYF
TRBJ1-6 | . | . | TRBV4-3 | TGCGCCAGCAGCCAAGGAGTAGCAAATAATTCACCCCTCCACTTT | CASSQGVANNSPLHF
TRBJ1-1 | . | . | TRBV29-1 | TGCAGCGTTGGGGGGGATCGTGGGACCTCTGAAGCTTTCTTT | CSVGGDRGTSEAFF
TRBJ2-1 | TRBD2 | once | TRBV9 | TGTGCCAGCAGCGTAGCGGTGGGACTAGGGGACAATGAGCAGTTCTTC | CASSVAVGLGDNEQFF
TRBJ1-5 | TRBD1 | . | TRBV6-1 | TGTGCCAGCAGTGAAATCGGGGGCAGGGGGAGTCAGCCCCAGCATTTT | CASSEIGGRGSQPQHF
TRBJ2-7 | TRBD1 | . | TRBV5-1 | TGCGCCAGCAGCTCCGGGGGGACAGGGTCCTACGAGCAGTACTTC | CASSSGGTGSYEQYF
TRBJ1-5 | TRBD1 | . | TRBV15 | TGTGCCACCAGCAGGGAACAGGGGTATCAGCCCCAGCATTTT | CATSREQGYQPQHF
TRBJ2-3 | . | . | TRBV5-1 | TGCGCCAGCAGCTTACTGGGCCCTAGCACAGATACGCAGTATTTT | CASSLLGPSTDTQYF